This T cell receptor beta chain comes out of a study of Graves' ophthalmopathy and Graves' hyperthyroidism. Transcripts of RNA were the source for amplifying TCR beta CDR3 regions. A first-round RT-PCR used HTBI primers, followed by a second-round multiplex PCR. TCRdb itself ran the multiplex PCR reads through MiXCR, one entry per CDR3 protein. The sample consists of around 1,000,000 distinct CDR3 sequences, 35% to 40% of them appearing once. This clonotype appeared a single time. The CDR3 is 15 residues long. Trimming removed 4 bases at V and 5 bases at J, with 17 bases between. Germline V gives CDR1 SEHNR, CDR2 FQNEAQ (reference sequence). Aged 18 to 65, the patients with hyperthyroidism had under 2 months' duration and were newly diagnosed.

The chain carries TRBV7-9 and TRBJ2-5, with TRBD2 as a possible D gene (7 bases). This TCR was recovered from an adult man with Graves' hyperthyroidism. Sample: peripheral blood or thyroid tissue (not recorded which). CDR3 protein: CASSSWGGGRETQYF. In DNA form, the CDR3 reads TGTGCCAGCAGCTCCTGGGGCGGGGGCAGGGAGACCCAGTACTTC.